Following are 27 T cell receptor beta chains from one sample sequenced in a study of a mutant IDH1 vaccine in newly diagnosed glioma. Time point in this sample: week 35, safety follow-up. Doses consisted of 300 ug of mutant IDH1 20-mer peptide each, paired with topical imiquimod. The antigens of these receptors remain unknown. Repertoires were generated with immunoSEQ multiplex PCR, while TCRdb's copy carries only in-frame clones and drops some. The data hold about 27,000 clones, with around four fifths observed a single time. This specimen was PBMCs, taken from a glioma patient whose treatment included an IDH1 peptide vaccine. Every receptor here comes from a man aged 25 to 40 with glioma.

The gene calls are TRBV6-4 and TRBJ1-4, with 8 bases identical to TRBD1. Trimming took 6 bases from V and 7 from J; bases not matched to a gene: 7. The CDR3 covers 14 residues. The germline V gene encodes CDR1 MRHNA and CDR2 SNTAGT. The CDR3: CASRLGQDVEKLFF. CDR3 sequence (DNA): TGTGCCAGCAGATTGGGACAGGATGTTGAAAAACTGTTTTTT.

The chain combines TRBV19 with TRBJ2-7, with 11 bases identical to TRBD2. CDR1 is LNHDA, CDR2 SQIVND, per germline (reference sequence). V was clipped by 3 bases and J by 4 bases; unmatched bases: 5. This CDR3 has 15 amino acids. This CDR3 is CASSIALAGEYEQYF. In DNA, the CDR3 is TGTGCCAGTAGTATCGCACTAGCGGGAGAATACGAGCAGTACTTC.

The genes are TRBV4-3 and TRBJ1-4; tentative D call: TRBD1 (5 bases). Per germline, CDR1 LGHNA and CDR2 YSLEER. The length of the CDR3 is 16 residues. The ends were cut back, 3 bases at V and 0 bases at J, with 11 bases in the middle. The CDR3 protein is CASSQSTAATNEKLFF. The CDR3 bases are TGCGCCAGCAGCCAGTCGACAGCCGCAACTAATGAAAAACTGTTTTTT.

The chain employs TRBV30 and TRBJ2-7; D call uncertain. The V end was cut by 0 bases, the J end by 5 bases, with 5 bases between. The CDR3 contains 11 residues. Germline V gene sequence: CDR1 GTSNPN, CDR2 SVGIG (reference sequence). CDR3 sequence (DNA): TGTGCCTGGAGTGTAAAACACGAGCAGTACTTC. Translating gives CAWSVKHEQYF.

The rearrangement links TRBV6-5 to TRBJ2-7; D is undetermined. The germline V gene encodes CDR1 MNHEY and CDR2 SVGAGI. The V end was cut by 8 bases, the J end by 3 bases, with 11 bases between. The CDR3 is 12 residues long. This CDR3 is CASGVLGYEQYF. The CDR3 region has the DNA TGTGCCAGCGGCGTCTTGGGCTACGAGCAGTACTTC.

In this sample, this clone turned up once. The rearrangement joins TRBV7-9 to TRBJ2-2, with 7 bases fitting TRBD1. Unmatched junction bases numbered 4, after V lost 0 bases and J lost 6 bases. Per the germline V gene, CDR1 is SEHNR and CDR2 is FQNEAQ (reference sequence). The CDR3 is 15 residues long. In DNA, the CDR3 is TGTGCCAGCAGCTTAGCCACAGGGGTTGCCGGGGAGCTGTTTTTT. Translated, it gives CASSLATGVAGELFF.

The V and J genes are TRBV27 and TRBJ1-1; possible D gene TRBD1, 5 bases. The germline V and J ends were trimmed by 2 bases and 1 base, with 17 bases remaining between them. The V gene's germline CDR1 is MNHEY and CDR2 SMNVEV (reference sequence). The CDR3 consists of 17 residues. For the CDR3, the DNA is TGTGCCAGCAGTTTACGTCAGGGAGGAACAGCGAACACTGAAGCTTTCTTT. This codes for CASSLRQGGTANTEAFF.

The chain joins TRBV19 to TRBJ2-7, with no clear D. From germline, CDR1 is LNHDA and CDR2 SQIVND (reference sequence). Trimming removed 4 bases at V and 3 bases at J, with 10 bases between. The CDR3 extends over 13 amino acids. CDR3: CASSKPLGYEQYF. DNA for the CDR3: TGTGCCAGTAGTAAGCCCCTCGGCTACGAGCAGTACTTC.

The chain combines TRBV19 with TRBJ2-1; D uncertain. The V end lost 8 bases, the J end lost 5 bases, and 7 bases lay between the germline ends. Germline CDR1 and CDR2: LNHDA and SQIVND (reference sequence). The CDR3 has 11 amino acids. CDR3 bases: TGTGCCAGTGGACGCAACAATGAGCAGTTCTTC. It encodes CASGRNNEQFF. Full variable domain (remainder filled in from reference TRBV19 and TRBJ2-1): DGGITQSPKYLFRKEGQNVTLSCEQNLNHDAMYWYRQDPGQGLRLIYYSQIVNDFQKGDIAEGYSVSREKKESFPLTVTSAQKNPTAFYLCASGRNNEQFFGPGTRLTVL.

V and J are TRBV5-1 and TRBJ1-1; D perhaps matches TRBD1 (6 bases). The CDR3 runs to 16 residues. The V and J ends lost 0 bases and 3 bases respectively, with 15 bases between them. The germline V gene has CDR1 SGHRS and CDR2 YFSETQ. This CDR3 reads CASSLAGGGPDTEAFF. Written as DNA, the CDR3 is TGCGCCAGCAGCTTGGCCGGCGGGGGCCCGGACACTGAAGCTTTCTTT.

The chain employs TRBV29-1 and TRBJ1-3; a possible D gene is TRBD1 (5 bases). The germline CDR1 and CDR2 sequences are SQVTM and ANQGSEA. The CDR3 is made up of 20 amino acids. This CDR3 reads CKVPGPAGPRKTRTGNTIYF. CDR3 coding DNA: TGCAAGGTTCCGGGCCCAGCAGGGCCCAGAAAGACCCGGACAGGAAACACCATATATTTT.

The CDR3 nucleotides are TGTGCCAGCAGCTTCCCAGGAAACACCATATATTTT. It is translated as CASSFPGNTIYF. The V and J genes are TRBV5-6 and TRBJ1-3; D ambiguous. The CDR3 loop spans 12 amino acids. CDR1 SGHDT and CDR2 YYEEEE come from the germline V gene. Between the trimmed V and J ends, which lost 2 bases and 4 bases, there was a span of 4 bases.

This rearrangement joins TRBV27 to TRBJ1-6, with D unresolved. Germline V gene data show CDR1 as MNHEY and CDR2 as SMNVEV (reference sequence). This CDR3 spans 16 amino acids. Trimming left V 1 base short and J 9 bases short, with 16 bases between. The CDR3 coding sequence is TGTGCCAGCAGTTTATTCAGGCCGGGTGTTTTTTCACCCCTCCACTTT. This sequence encodes CASSLFRPGVFSPLHF.

This clone was picked up a small number of times. J is TRBJ2-7 and V is TRBV7-2; D remains ambiguous. V was clipped by 5 bases and J by 3 bases, with 5 bases between them. Per the germline V gene, CDR1 is SGHTA and CDR2 is FQGNSA. This CDR3 contains 11 residues. CDR3 nucleotides: TGTGCCAGCAGCAAAGACTACGAGCAGTACTTC. Amino acid sequence: CASSKDYEQYF.

CDR3 in DNA: TGTGCCAGCATGGAGGCGGGCGAGCAGTACTTC. This translates into CASMEAGEQYF. The chain joins TRBV6-1 to TRBJ2-7; weak D call: TRBD2 (5 bases). With 7 bases removed from V and 6 bases from J, the gap between germline ends came to 10 bases. CDR1 is MNHNS and CDR2 is SASEGT in the germline V gene. This CDR3 spans 11 amino acids.

This chain connects TRBV2 to TRBJ1-5; D is ambiguous. Germline V lookup: CDR1 SNHLY, CDR2 FYNNEI. CDR3 length: 15 amino acids. V shed 3 bases and J shed 6 bases, with 15 bases lying between them. The CDR3 loop is CASSDFLTASQPQHF. The CDR3 DNA reads TGTGCCAGCAGTGACTTTCTTACAGCGAGTCAGCCCCAGCATTTT.

The sample holds a few counts of this clone. The chain links TRBV28 to TRBJ2-7, with D maybe TRBD2 (7 bases). The germline V gene encodes CDR1 MDHEN and CDR2 SYDVKM. V was pared by 5 bases and J by 4 bases, with 15 bases between. The CDR3 is 14 amino acids. CDR3 loop: CASSATGGGYEQYF. The CDR3 DNA is TGTGCCAGCAGTGCCACGGGGGGCGGGTACGAGCAGTACTTC.

V usage is TRBV6-1 and J usage is TRBJ2-5; the D gene could be TRBD1 or TRBD2 (6 bases each). Trimming shortened V by 3 bases and J by 3 bases, and 14 bases separated the two germline ends. Germline CDR1 and CDR2: MNHNS and SASEGT. The CDR3 sequence is 15 residues long. The CDR3 DNA is TGTGCCAGCAGTGATTTTTCCGGGGGCGAAGAGACCCAGTACTTC. It is translated as CASSDFSGGEETQYF.

This clone was observed a handful of times. This chain uses TRBV6-1 with TRBJ1-1; D possibly corresponds to TRBD1 (5 bases). Germline V gene data show CDR1 as MNHNS and CDR2 as SASEGT. Between the trimmed V and J ends, which lost 2 bases and 5 bases, there was a span of 6 bases. The CDR3 runs 12 residues. CDR3 coding DNA: TGTGCCAGCAGTGAATGGGGGACTGAAGCTTTCTTT. It translates to CASSEWGTEAFF.

The chain joins TRBV6-6 to TRBJ1-5, with no clear D. The length of the CDR3 is 14 residues. In germline, CDR1 is MNHNY, CDR2 SVGAGI (reference sequence). The V gene lost 0 bases and the J gene lost 5 bases, with 8 bases spanning the gap. The chain's CDR3 is CASSYSGGYQPQHF. CDR3 DNA: TGTGCCAGCAGTTACTCTGGCGGATATCAGCCCCAGCATTTT.

This clone was observed a handful of times. This sequence joins TRBV2 and TRBJ1-5, with 10 nucleotides matching TRBD1. Looked up from germline, CDR1 is SNHLY and CDR2 is FYNNEI. V dropped 4 bases and J dropped 7; count of bases not matched to a gene: 4. This CDR3 region has 14 residues. The CDR3 DNA reads TGTGCCAGCAGTGCGGGACAGGGGCTCCAGCCCCAGCATTTT. This translates into CASSAGQGLQPQHF.

This chain connects TRBV27 to TRBJ2-1; no clear D gene. V shed 1 base and J shed 9 bases, with 16 bases lying between them. The CDR3 has 15 residues. Germline V gene sequence: CDR1 MNHEY, CDR2 SMNVEV (reference sequence). The CDR3 DNA reads as TGTGCCAGCAGTTTATTGCCCCCCCGTAGGCCTGAGCAGTTCTTC. This codes for CASSLLPPRRPEQFF.

This clone was observed a single time. The V gene is TRBV29-1, the J gene TRBJ2-2; TRBD1 is a possible D gene (6 bases). Germline CDR1 and CDR2: SQVTM and ANQGSEA. This CDR3 has 15 amino acids. V lost 5 bases and J lost 0, with 13 bases in between. The chain's CDR3 is CSVSGTTTNTGELFF. In DNA, the CDR3 is TGCAGCGTTTCCGGGACAACGACGAACACCGGGGAGCTGTTTTTT.

The gene calls are TRBV30 and TRBJ1-2; D unresolved. The V gene lost 7 bases and the J gene lost 3 bases, with 12 bases spanning the gap. CDR1 is GTSNPN, CDR2 SVGIG, per germline (reference sequence). CDR3 length: 12 amino acids. The CDR3 DNA follows: TGTGCCTCAAAGCGGGGTGACTATGGCTACACCTTC. Protein sequence: CASKRGDYGYTF.

V usage is TRBV5-5 and J usage is TRBJ2-5; TRBD1 might be the D (5 bases). The CDR3 extends over 14 amino acids. Germline V gene lookup returns CDR1 SGHKS and CDR2 YYEKEE (reference sequence). V was pared by 2 bases and J by 6 bases, with 14 bases between. CDR3 DNA: TGTGCCAGCAGCTTTGACAGTGGTCGGAAGACCCAGTACTTC. Its translation is CASSFDSGRKTQYF. The complete variable domain, with remaining parts taken from reference TRBV5-5 and TRBJ2-5, reads DAGVTQSPTHLIKTRGQQVTLRCSPISGHKSVSWYQQVLGQGPQFIFQYYEKEERGRGNFPDRFSARQFPNYSSELNVNALLLGDSALYLCASSFDSGRKTQYFGPGTRLLVL.

The V call is TRBV5-1, the J call TRBJ1-1, with D perhaps TRBD1 (6 bases). The CDR3 loop spans 13 amino acids. Trimming stripped 2 bases from V and 4 bases from J, with 9 bases between. CDR1 is SGHRS, CDR2 YFSETQ, per germline. DNA of the CDR3: TGCGCCAGCAGCTTAATGGGGGCCACTGAAGCTTTCTTT. It codes for CASSLMGATEAFF.

This clone occurred once. DNA of the CDR3: TGTGCCAGTAGTGACAGGAGGAACACTGAAGCTTTCTTT. It translates to CASSDRRNTEAFF. J is TRBJ1-1 and V is TRBV19; TRBD1 is a possible D gene (6 bases). Looked up from germline, CDR1 is LNHDA and CDR2 is SQIVND (reference sequence). The V end was cut by 5 bases, the J end by 1 base, with 8 bases between. The CDR3 contains 13 residues.